These 23 T cell receptor beta chains originate from one sample sequenced in a study of T cells in Graves' hyperthyroidism and ophthalmopathy. Amplification of TCR beta CDR3 regions used RNA as the template. TCR CDR3 regions were first amplified by RT-PCR with HTBI primers. A single record per CDR3 protein comes from TCRdb applying MiXCR to the multiplex PCR reads. The data show some 440,000 distinct CDR3 sequences, 15% to 18% seen once. Material for sequencing was blood. The receptor source for this set is a woman aged 18-35 years with Graves' hyperthyroidism.

This clonotype has at least ten counts. This CDR3 reads CASSQEEGQGQPQHF. CDR3 sequence (DNA): TGCGCCAGCAGCCAAGAGGAGGGGCAGGGTCAGCCCCAGCATTTT. V and J are TRBV4-1 and TRBJ1-5; tentatively, D is TRBD1 (5 bases). The CDR3 has 15 residues. Trimming left V 0 bases short and J 6 bases short, with 12 bases between. Germline loops: CDR1 MGHRA, CDR2 YSYEKL.

The table lists this clonotype with many counts. The chain carries TRBV5-1 and TRBJ2-2; a weak D match, TRBD1 (6 bases). The germline V and J ends were trimmed by 2 bases and 5 bases, with 10 bases remaining between them. This CDR3 contains 14 residues. Germline V gives CDR1 SGHRS, CDR2 YFSETQ. The CDR3 sequence: CASSLDRLTGELFF. The DNA for the CDR3 is TGCGCCAGCAGCTTAGACAGGTTGACCGGGGAGCTGTTTTTT.

The chain employs TRBV4-1 and TRBJ2-5, with 7 bases matching TRBD2. Germline CDR1 MGHRA, CDR2 YSYEKL. The CDR3 runs to 14 residues. Unmatched junction bases numbered 4, after V lost 1 base and J lost 5 bases. CDR3 nucleotide sequence: TGCGCCAGCAGCCAAGGGGACGGGAGGGAGACCCAGTACTTC. It is translated as CASSQGDGRETQYF.

In this sample, this clonotype turned up many times. The chain employs TRBV4-1 and TRBJ2-5; TRBD1 aligns across 9 bases. The germline gives CDR1 MGHRA, CDR2 YSYEKL. After removal of 1 base from V and 6 bases from J, the junction contained 3 bases not matched to a gene. The CDR3 has 14 amino acids. CDR3 sequence (DNA): TGCGCCAGCAGCCAAGTCGGACAGGGGCAGACCCAGTACTTC. It is translated as CASSQVGQGQTQYF.

This clonotype was counted only a few times. The chain recombines TRBV20-1 with TRBJ2-2; D possibly matches TRBD1 or TRBD2 (5 bases each). Germline loops: CDR1 DFQATT, CDR2 SNEGSKA (reference sequence). This CDR3 region has 15 residues. Trimming shortened V by 6 bases and J by 1 base, and 15 bases separated the two germline ends. CDR3 loop: CSAPTRAGNTGELFF. The CDR3 DNA reads as TGCAGTGCCCCTACCAGGGCGGGGAACACCGGGGAGCTGTTTTTT.

The V and J genes are TRBV9 and TRBJ2-5, with 8 positions matching TRBD2. From germline, CDR1 is SGDLS and CDR2 YYNGEE. V lost 1 base, J lost 1 base, and 15 bases stayed unmatched. This CDR3 comprises 19 residues. CDR3 DNA sequence: TGTGCCAGCAGCGTACGGGGGGGGGGGTCAGCAAAAAGCCAAGAGACCCAGTACTTC. Translation: CASSVRGGGSAKSQETQYF.

This clonotype was recorded many times. The V gene is TRBV6-2 or TRBV6-3, the J gene TRBJ1-4; D is uncertain. CDR1 MNHEY and CDR2 SVGEGT come from the germline V gene. The CDR3 loop spans 12 amino acids. V was clipped by 5 bases and J by 8 bases, with 9 bases between them. In nucleotides, the CDR3 is TGTGCCAGCAGTCTCACGAAGGAAAAACTGTTTTTT. It codes for CASSLTKEKLFF.

This chain links TRBV28 with TRBJ1-3, with a tentative D call TRBD1 (6 bases). Deletions cut 2 bases from V and 0 bases from J, with 11 bases between. The CDR3 sequence is 16 residues long. Germline CDR1 reads MDHEN; CDR2 reads SYDVKM. This CDR3 is CASSLPGQPSGNTIYF. The CDR3 region has the DNA TGTGCCAGCAGTTTACCTGGACAGCCCTCTGGAAACACCATATATTTT.

The genes are TRBV4-1 and TRBJ1-2; D might be TRBD1 (5 bases). Trimming took 1 base from V and 1 from J, leaving 16 bases between them. Germline V gene sequence: CDR1 MGHRA, CDR2 YSYEKL. The CDR3 spans 17 residues. CDR3 sequence: CASSQGIWGRDNYGYTF. In DNA form, the CDR3 reads TGCGCCAGCAGCCAAGGGATCTGGGGCAGGGATAACTATGGCTACACCTTC.

Ten or more counts support this clonotype. The chain employs TRBV10-1 and TRBJ2-3; 8 bases fit TRBD1. The CDR3 is 14 amino acids. Trimming at V came to 8 bases and at J to 5 bases, leaving 9 bases not matched to a gene. Germline CDR1 WNHNN, CDR2 SYGVQD (reference sequence). CDR3 sequence (DNA): TGCGCCAGCCAGGACAGGGCGAGTCGAGATACGCAGTATTTT. It yields the protein CASQDRASRDTQYF.

This clonotype was counted many times. The rearrangement uses TRBV12-3 or TRBV12-4 and TRBJ1-1; no firm D call. Trimming took off 11 bases at V and 7 bases at J, with 14 bases between the two ends. This CDR3 is 11 amino acids long. The CDR3 loop reads CAGSMGGEAFF. The CDR3 coding sequence is TGTGCCGGGTCCATGGGCGGTGAAGCTTTCTTT.

This clonotype has a handful of counts. The genes are TRBV9 and TRBJ2-2, with TRBD1 as a possible D gene (6 bases). Per germline, CDR1 SGDLS and CDR2 YYNGEE. The CDR3 loop spans 17 amino acids. V was shortened by 2 bases and J by 2 bases, with 16 bases between the two germline ends. The CDR3: CASSVKVSGTNTGELFF. The CDR3 nucleotides are TGTGCCAGCAGCGTGAAGGTTTCCGGGACAAACACCGGGGAGCTGTTTTTT.

This clonotype was seen ten or more times. V usage is TRBV12-3 or TRBV12-4 and J usage is TRBJ1-2; D perhaps matches TRBD1 (6 bases). Trimming shortened V by 5 bases and J by 10 bases, and 14 bases separated the two germline ends. CDR3 length equals 12 residues. The CDR3: CASSQGQKVYTF. The CDR3 region has the DNA TGTGCCAGCAGTCAAGGACAGAAAGTCTACACCTTC.

This clonotype was seen repeatedly, ten times or more. The J gene is TRBJ1-6, the V gene TRBV6-1; 7 bases fit TRBD1. Losses at the gene ends were 6 bases for V and 5 bases for J; bases not matched to a gene: 4. Germline CDR1 and CDR2: MNHNS and SASEGT. This CDR3 spans 14 amino acids. The CDR3 protein is CASSGQENNSPLHF. The CDR3 nucleotides read TGTGCCAGCAGCGGACAGGAGAATAATTCACCCCTCCACTTT.

This clonotype was counted only a few times. This chain links TRBV6-1 with TRBJ1-1, with no clear D. Per the germline V gene, CDR1 is MNHNS and CDR2 is SASEGT. V lost 8 bases to trimming and J lost 11 bases, with 15 bases between them. The CDR3 is made up of 11 amino acids. CDR3 amino acids: CASGLSRGAFF. The CDR3 DNA reads as TGTGCCAGCGGTCTTAGCCGTGGGGCTTTCTTT.

This clonotype was found many times. The chain is built from TRBV20-1 and TRBJ2-3; 12 nucleotides align to TRBD2. Germline-derived CDR1 and CDR2 are DFQATT and SNEGSKA (reference sequence). The CDR3 is 15 residues long. With 5 bases clipped from V and 2 bases from J, the junction kept 5 bases outside the gene matches. Written as DNA, the CDR3 is TGCAGTGCTCCGGGACTAGCGGGTAACACAGATACGCAGTATTTT. Amino acids: CSAPGLAGNTDTQYF.

This clonotype appeared many times. V and J are TRBV20-1 and TRBJ1-4; 8 positions match TRBD1. CDR1 and CDR2 (germline): DFQATT, SNEGSKA (reference sequence). V shed 3 bases and J 3 bases; nucleotides not matched to a gene: 9. The CDR3 runs 16 residues. The CDR3 DNA follows: TGCAGTGCTAGTTCCCACAGGGGGGCGGCTAATGAAAAACTGTTTTTT. Its protein product is CSASSHRGAANEKLFF.

In this sample, this clonotype turned up a few times. This chain joins TRBV15 and TRBJ1-2; D is uncertain. Trimming took off 1 base at V and 4 bases at J, with 7 bases between the two ends. There are 13 residues in the CDR3. Per the germline V gene, CDR1 is LNHNV and CDR2 is YYDKDF (reference sequence). The CDR3 region has the DNA TGTGCCACCAGCAGAGCCTCGGGCTATGGCTACACCTTC. Amino acids: CATSRASGYGYTF.

In this sample, this clonotype turned up many times. The V call is TRBV7-2, the J call TRBJ2-2, with TRBD2 as a possible D gene (5 bases). CDR3 size: 14 residues. Trimming removed 1 base from V and 7 bases from J, with 10 bases in between. Germline V gene data show CDR1 as SGHTA and CDR2 as FQGNSA. This CDR3 is CASSLGPSGGELFF. DNA of the CDR3: TGTGCCAGCAGCTTAGGACCCAGCGGCGGGGAGCTGTTTTTT.

This clonotype was observed many times. This chain joins TRBV20-1 and TRBJ2-1; D is unclear. The V gene's germline CDR1 is DFQATT and CDR2 SNEGSKA (reference sequence). V was clipped by 7 bases and J by 0 bases, with 7 bases between them. CDR3 size: 12 residues. Here the CDR3 reads CSGQRSYNEQFF. The CDR3 bases are TGCAGTGGGCAGCGCTCCTACAATGAGCAGTTCTTC.

This clonotype was seen repeatedly, ten times or more. The CDR3 region is CASSQGGQTNQPQHF. The CDR3 coding sequence is TGCGCCAGCAGCCAAGGGGGACAGACTAATCAGCCCCAGCATTTT. The genes are TRBV4-1 and TRBJ1-5; 7 positions agree with TRBD1. Germline values: CDR1 MGHRA, CDR2 YSYEKL. Trimming cost V 1 base and J 4 bases; bases outside gene matches: 4. The CDR3 is 15 amino acids.

The V call is TRBV20-1, the J call TRBJ2-7, with 9 bases matching TRBD1. Germline CDR1 and CDR2: DFQATT and SNEGSKA (reference sequence). The CDR3 is 15 amino acids. The V segment lost 5 bases and the J segment 5 bases; nucleotides outside the gene matches: 13. The DNA of the CDR3 is TGCAGTGCTGTTACGGGGACAGGGCTGAACGACGAGCAGTACTTC. As protein: CSAVTGTGLNDEQYF.

Only a few counts were recorded for this clonotype. With a much larger clone just one base away, this may be a read error. As the CDR3 is not closed by the conserved phenylalanine or tryptophan, this likely results from a read error. The chain employs TRBV20-1 and TRBJ2-1; D is perhaps TRBD1 or TRBD2 (7 bases each). The length of the CDR3 is 18 residues. Germline CDR1 and CDR2: DFQATT and SNEGSKA (reference sequence). V lost 0 bases and J lost 4, with 22 bases in between. The chain's CDR3 is CSARDSGGASGNYNEQFL. The CDR3 DNA reads as TGCAGTGCTAGAGACTCAGGGGGGGCTAGCGGAAATTACAATGAGCAGTTCCTC.